The entry below describes one T cell receptor beta chain. Assay: immunoSEQ multiplex PCR; the TCRdb copy retains only in-frame clones and omits some. This sample has about 200,000 clones, with about 84% found just once. The data originate from a study of blood T cell repertoires in COVID-19. Study overall: The United States, Italy and Spain supplied acute and convalescent COVID-19 samples. From T cells, B-cell-depleted T cells, or PBMCs came the material, which was cDNA or gDNA.

This study enrolled people aged roughly 18 to 90 from around 26 US geographic areas. Cohort allocation depended upon clinical history that participants reported. The CDR3 length is 18 residues. V lost 6 bases to trimming and J lost 5 bases, with 23 bases between them. Germline V gene lookup returns CDR1 MDHEN and CDR2 SYDVKM. The V and J genes are TRBV28 and TRBJ1-6; D unclear. The receptor's source is a woman in her 40s with acute COVID-19. Sample: PBMCs or T cells enriched from blood (not recorded which). CDR3 residues: CASSLSSGGVANNSPLHF. CDR3 in DNA: TGTGCCAGCAGCCTCAGTAGCGGTGGCGTCGCGAATAATTCACCCCTCCACTTT.